This TCR beta chain was obtained from a study of long-term antiretroviral therapy in people with HIV. Researchers report immunoSEQ v3.0 was run at survey level. Sequencing used immunoSEQ multiplex PCR; TCRdb keeps in-frame clones, though not all of them. The data contain 28,000 or so clones, around 80% of them singletons. In its sample, this clone was seen once. This CDR3 region has 15 residues. Trimming shortened V by 5 bases and J by 4 bases, and 18 bases separated the two germline ends. Germline V gene data show CDR1 as SGHAT and CDR2 as FQNNGV. The sample in question was unsorted PBMCs, obtained 1.5 years before starting antiretroviral therapy. This chain links TRBV11-2 with TRBJ2-7; no definite D call. This receptor was identified in a young man with HIV. CDR3 nucleotide sequence: TGTGCCAGCAGCCCAACACTTGGAGCCGTATACGAGCAGTACTTC. Amino acid sequence: CASSPTLGAVYEQYF.